This is a list of T cell receptor beta chains from one sample in a study of blood T cell repertoires in COVID-19. Only in-frame clones appear in the TCRdb table, and some are missing; sequencing was by immunoSEQ multiplex PCR. The data contain some 190,000 clones, about four fifths of them singletons. Specimen: peripheral blood. These receptors all stem from a woman aged 40 to 49 with COVID-19, enrolled during active disease. The CDR3 runs from the conserved cysteine through the conserved F or W. D genes are given only for firm matches. The size of a clone is reported for some rows only, either as once, few or many, or as a class for expanded clones.

CDR3	DNA	size	V	D	J
CASSEIAGQTRSTIYF	TGTGCCAGCAGTGAAATTGCGGGACAGACCCGAAGCACCATATATTTT	NA	TRBV6-1	TRBD1	TRBJ1-3
CAIRTGPNEQFF	TGTGCCATACGGACAGGACCCAATGAGCAGTTCTTC	NA	TRBV19	TRBD1	TRBJ2-1
CASSCCQGLYSNQPQHF	TGCGCCAGCAGTTGTTGCCAGGGACTCTATAGCAATCAGCCCCAGCATTTT	NA	TRBV23-1	NA	TRBJ1-5
CASSLGQAPWEGYTF	TGTGCCAGCAGCTTGGGCCAGGCACCTTGGGAGGGCTACACCTTC	NA	TRBV5-5	NA	TRBJ1-2
CASSLIAGETYNEQFF	TGTGCCAGCAGCCTAATAGCGGGTGAGACCTACAATGAGCAGTTCTTC	NA	TRBV11-2	TRBD2	TRBJ2-1
CAWRTSRDRGLYSPLHF	TGTGCCTGGAGGACATCACGCGACAGGGGGCTTTATTCACCCCTCCACTTT	NA	TRBV30	TRBD1	TRBJ1-6
CASSPPGVDSNEQFF	TGTGCCAGCAGCCCCCCAGGGGTCGATTCGAATGAGCAGTTCTTC	NA	TRBV7-9	NA	TRBJ2-1
CASWGLAGVSTDTQYF	TGTGCCAGCTGGGGGCTAGCGGGAGTTTCCACAGATACGCAGTATTTT	NA	TRBV2	TRBD2	TRBJ2-3
CATSRETSRADYEQYF	TGTGCCACCAGCAGGGAGACGTCCAGGGCAGACTACGAGCAGTACTTC	NA	TRBV15	NA	TRBJ2-7
CASSPSGGNTIYF	TGTGCCAGCTCACCTTCCGGGGGAAACACCATATATTTT	NA	TRBV18	NA	TRBJ1-3
CASSIASGGHTEAFF	TGTGCCAGTAGTATAGCGTCAGGGGGACACACTGAAGCTTTCTTT	NA	TRBV19	TRBD1	TRBJ1-1
CAWIAGEVDTQYF	TGTGCCTGGATTGCGGGGGAGGTAGATACGCAGTATTTT	NA	TRBV30	TRBD2	TRBJ2-3
CAWSVLMGQGVGEQFF	TGTGCCTGGAGTGTACTAATGGGACAGGGGGTTGGTGAGCAGTTCTTC	once	TRBV30	TRBD1	TRBJ2-1
CASSWGGVSDTQYF	TGCGCCAGCAGCTGGGGGGGAGTTTCAGATACGCAGTATTTT	NA	TRBV5-1	TRBD2	TRBJ2-3
CASSIGQVYEQYF	TGTGCCAGTAGTATTGGACAGGTCTACGAGCAGTACTTC	NA	TRBV19	TRBD1	TRBJ2-7
CASSEGGRGDTEAFF	TGTGCCAGCAGTGAGGGGGGAAGAGGGGACACTGAAGCTTTCTTT	NA	TRBV2	NA	TRBJ1-1
CASRTTGERGQETQYF	TGTGCCAGCAGAACCACAGGGGAAAGGGGACAAGAGACCCAGTACTTC	NA	TRBV6-4	TRBD1	TRBJ2-5
CASSSGLATYEQYF	TGTGCCAGCAGTTCGGGACTAGCGACCTACGAGCAGTACTTC	NA	TRBV6-5	TRBD2	TRBJ2-7
CASSSEVRGELFF	TGTGCCAGCAGCTCAGAGGTCCGCGGGGAGCTGTTTTTT	NA	TRBV7-8	NA	TRBJ2-2
CASSVRTSENTEAFF	TGTGCCAGCAGTGTCCGAACATCCGAGAACACTGAAGCTTTCTTT	NA	TRBV2	NA	TRBJ1-1
CASSLSGGGYEQYF	TGCGCCAGCAGCTTGTCGGGGGGTGGCTACGAGCAGTACTTC	NA	TRBV5-1	TRBD2	TRBJ2-7
CASSEAVGVNQPQHF	TGTGCCAGCAGCGAAGCGGTTGGGGTGAATCAGCCCCAGCATTTT	NA	TRBV7-8	NA	TRBJ1-5
CSVSQGNYNEQFF	TGCAGCGTTTCCCAGGGGAACTACAATGAGCAGTTCTTC	NA	TRBV29-1	NA	TRBJ2-1
CASTRLGQIYGYTF	TGTGCCAGCACCCGGTTAGGACAGATCTATGGCTACACCTTC	NA	TRBV7-2	NA	TRBJ1-2
CATSRETSGRTGELFF	TGTGCCACCAGCAGAGAAACTAGCGGGAGAACCGGGGAGCTGTTTTTT	NA	TRBV15	TRBD2	TRBJ2-2
CASSRGSYEQYF	TGTGCCAGCAGCCGAGGGTCTTACGAGCAGTACTTC	NA	TRBV3-1/TRBV3-2	NA	TRBJ2-7
CASSTSGGRSYEQYF	TGTGCCAGCAGCACTTCGGGGGGACGCTCCTACGAGCAGTACTTC	NA	TRBV6-5	TRBD2	TRBJ2-7
CASSFSQANTEAFF	TGTGCCAGCAGCTTTTCGCAGGCGAACACTGAAGCTTTCTTT	NA	TRBV5-5	NA	TRBJ1-1
CASSFGGEAFF	TGTGCCAGCAGTTTTGGAGGGGAAGCTTTCTTT	NA	TRBV28	NA	TRBJ1-1
CASSYGVAGLDEQFF	TGTGCCAGCAGTTATGGGGTAGCGGGACTCGATGAGCAGTTCTTC	NA	TRBV6-5	TRBD2	TRBJ2-1
CASSFNNEQFF	TGTGCCAGCAGCTTCAACAATGAGCAGTTCTTC	NA	TRBV7-3	NA	TRBJ2-1
CASSTRAPSTDTQYF	TGTGCCAGTAGTACCAGGGCGCCGAGCACAGATACGCAGTATTTT	NA	TRBV19	NA	TRBJ2-3
CAWSLSKSGYTF	TGTGCCTGGAGTCTGAGTAAGAGTGGCTACACCTTC	many	TRBV30	NA	TRBJ1-2
CASSQSRGRETQYF	TGTGCCAGTAGTCAGTCTCGGGGGAGAGAGACCCAGTACTTC	NA	TRBV19	NA	TRBJ2-5
CASSSGLAGSNEQFF	TGTGCCAGCAGCTCAGGACTAGCGGGGAGTAATGAGCAGTTCTTC	NA	TRBV9	TRBD2	TRBJ2-1
CASSGLAGGADTQYF	TGTGCCAGTTCGGGACTAGCGGGAGGGGCGGATACGCAGTATTTT	NA	TRBV2	TRBD2	TRBJ2-3
CASSFNSNQPQHF	TGCGCCAGCAGCTTCAATAGCAATCAGCCCCAGCATTTT	few	TRBV5-1	NA	TRBJ1-5
CASSAQGAGDYEQYF	TGTGCCAGCAGCGCGCAAGGAGCGGGAGATTACGAGCAGTACTTC	NA	TRBV7-2	TRBD2	TRBJ2-7
CASSLTSASYNEQFF	TGTGCCAGCAGCCTCACTAGTGCATCCTACAATGAGCAGTTCTTC	once	TRBV6-5	NA	TRBJ2-1
CASELVTGLAGGHEQFF	TGCGCCAGCGAATTAGTGACGGGACTAGCGGGAGGTCATGAGCAGTTCTTC	NA	TRBV5-1	TRBD2	TRBJ2-1
CASSLLRETQYF	TGTGCCAGCAGCTTATTGCGGGAGACCCAGTACTTC	NA	TRBV7-2	NA	TRBJ2-5
CASSSVGTSDTQYF	TGTGCCAGCAGCTCGGTGGGGACTTCAGATACGCAGTATTTT	NA	TRBV7-2	NA	TRBJ2-3
CASSTSGGVNTGELFF	TGTGCCAGCAGTACTAGCGGGGGGGTAAACACCGGGGAGCTGTTTTTT	NA	TRBV2	TRBD2	TRBJ2-2
CASSHRRGGDPYEQYF	TGCGCCAGCAGCCACCGACGTGGGGGGGACCCCTACGAGCAGTACTTC	NA	TRBV5-1	TRBD2	TRBJ2-7
CASRGTSGGESSYGYTF	TGTGCCAGCAGAGGAACTTCGGGGGGTGAGTCTAGCTATGGCTACACCTTC	NA	TRBV28	NA	TRBJ1-2
CASRTGQGGQPQHF	TGTGCCAGCAGGACCGGACAGGGGGGGCAGCCCCAGCATTTT	few	TRBV28	TRBD1	TRBJ1-5
CASSTHRGNTEAFF	TGTGCCAGTAGTACCCACAGGGGGAACACTGAAGCTTTCTTT	few	TRBV19	TRBD1	TRBJ1-1
CASTTVAGDTGELFF	TGTGCCAGCACTACTGTAGCGGGAGACACCGGGGAGCTGTTTTTT	NA	TRBV7-9	TRBD2	TRBJ2-2
CASSLNLQGDTEAFF	TGTGCCAGCAGCCTGAATCTACAGGGGGACACTGAAGCTTTCTTT	NA	TRBV5-6	TRBD1	TRBJ1-1
CASSQAPQGLGETQYF	TGCGCCAGCAGCCAAGCCCCCCAGGGGCTCGGCGAGACCCAGTACTTC	NA	TRBV4-1	NA	TRBJ2-5
CASSLEAGDANEQFF	TGTGCCAGCAGTTTAGAAGCGGGGGATGCCAATGAGCAGTTCTTC	NA	TRBV27	TRBD2	TRBJ2-1
CASSLGGWQETQYF	TGTGCCAGCAGCTTGGGGGGCTGGCAAGAGACCCAGTACTTC	NA	TRBV5-5	NA	TRBJ2-5